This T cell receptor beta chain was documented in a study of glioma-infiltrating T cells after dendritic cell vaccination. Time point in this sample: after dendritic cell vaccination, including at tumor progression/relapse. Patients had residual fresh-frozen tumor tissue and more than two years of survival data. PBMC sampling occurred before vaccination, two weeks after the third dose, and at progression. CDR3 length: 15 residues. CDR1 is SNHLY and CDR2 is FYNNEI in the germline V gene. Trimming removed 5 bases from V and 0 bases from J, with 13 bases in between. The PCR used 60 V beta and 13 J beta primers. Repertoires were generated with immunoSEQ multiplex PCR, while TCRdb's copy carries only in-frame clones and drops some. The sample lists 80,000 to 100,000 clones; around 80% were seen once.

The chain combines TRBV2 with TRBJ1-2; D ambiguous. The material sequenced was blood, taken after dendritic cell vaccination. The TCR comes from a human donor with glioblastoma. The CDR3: CASSRRVPSNYGYTF. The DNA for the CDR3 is TGTGCCAGCAGTAGACGGGTCCCCTCTAACTATGGCTACACCTTC.